The clone carrying this T cell receptor (beta chain) was found once. Its antigen is currently unknown. CDR1 DFQATT and CDR2 SNEGSKA come from the germline V gene (reference sequence). The V and J ends lost 5 bases and 2 bases, in that order; junction bases with no gene match: 5. CDR3 length: 13 residues. Reverse transcription used about 0.45 to 1 ug RNA and random hexamers. TCRdb independently ran MiXCR on the immunoSEQ multiplex PCR reads; one entry per CDR3 protein. The sample lists 170,000 or so distinct CDR3 sequences; about 94% were seen once. The data derive from a study of CD8 T cells in Susac syndrome. Findings of the study overall: Clonal expansion was not observed in the Susac syndrome CD4+ T cell repertoires.

The genes are TRBV20-1 and TRBJ2-7; 8 nucleotides align to TRBD1. This sequence was found in a human donor with Susac syndrome. The sample was CD4+ T cells from PBMCs. CDR3 nucleotides: TGCAGTGCTTTGCCGGGACAGGCCTACGAGCAGTACTTC. Its protein is CSALPGQAYEQYF.